This T cell receptor beta chain was documented in a study of T cell changes during pregnancy in multiple sclerosis. The protocol was immunoSEQ multiplex PCR, while the TCRdb copy is restricted to in-frame clones and leaves out a portion. This sample has tens of thousands of clones, with about 88% found just once. This clone was recorded once. The CDR3 sequence is 14 residues long. The V gene's germline CDR1 is SQVTM and CDR2 ANQGSEA. V lost 5 bases and J lost 9, with 22 bases in between. J is TRBJ1-1 and V is TRBV29-1, with D possibly being TRBD1 (6 bases). The source of this sequence is a female donor with multiple sclerosis, enrolled in a pregnancy study. This specimen was CD4+ T cells from peripheral blood mononuclear cells, taken in the third trimester of pregnancy. CDR3 coding DNA: TGCAGCGTTCGCCCTCGGGGGGGGGCCCTTAAAGCTTTCTTT. It encodes CSVRPRGGALKAFF.